A single sample is the source of the 13 T cell receptor beta chains below, sequenced in a study of long-term antiretroviral therapy in people with HIV. The libraries were made with immunoSEQ v3.0 at survey level. Repertoires were generated with immunoSEQ multiplex PCR, while TCRdb's copy carries only in-frame clones and drops some. The sample comprises fewer than 20,000 clones, 70% to 80% of which are singletons, and 20% to 25% rests with the top ten. This specimen was unsorted PBMCs, taken 2.1 years after starting antiretroviral therapy. These receptors were obtained from a man aged 40-50 years with HIV.

V is TRBV5-6 and J is TRBJ1-4; perhaps TRBD1 as D (6 bases). CDR3 length: 14 residues. Trimming pared 7 bases from V and 8 bases from J, leaving 18 bases between. Germline V gene data show CDR1 as SGHDT and CDR2 as YYEEEE. CDR3 bases: TGTGCCAGCGGGGTTTACAGGGCGCGAGAAAAACTGTTTTTT. Its translation is CASGVYRAREKLFF.

V is TRBV29-1 and J is TRBJ1-1; D may be TRBD1 (5 bases). Germline-derived CDR1 and CDR2 are SQVTM and ANQGSEA. Trimming left V 0 bases short and J 7 bases short, with 24 bases between. The CDR3 loop spans 17 amino acids. The CDR3 DNA is TGCAGCGTTGAAGAGGGGCCCCTCGGGGGAACGGAGTTTGAAGCTTTCTTT. This encodes CSVEEGPLGGTEFEAFF.

The rearrangement uses TRBV5-4 and TRBJ2-3, with 13 positions matching TRBD2. CDR1 SGHNT and CDR2 YYREEE come from the germline V gene (reference sequence). The CDR3 is made up of 16 amino acids. V trimming: 4 bases; J trimming: 3 bases; junction bases outside the gene matches: 5. CDR3 amino acids: CASSLTSGGMTDTQYF. For the CDR3, the DNA is TGTGCCAGCAGCCTGACTAGCGGGGGGATGACAGATACGCAGTATTTT.

The chain couples TRBV19 to TRBJ1-6; 8 nucleotides agree with TRBD1. V lost 6 bases and J lost 8; bases outside the gene matches: 9. The CDR3 runs to 15 residues. Germline lookup yields CDR1 LNHDA and CDR2 SQIVND (reference sequence). The CDR3 region is CASSSTGVTDSPLHF. CDR3 sequence (DNA): TGTGCCAGTAGCTCGACAGGGGTAACGGATTCACCCCTCCACTTT. The whole variable domain, filled in from reference TRBV19 and TRBJ1-6, reads DGGITQSPKYLFRKEGQNVTLSCEQNLNHDAMYWYRQDPGQGLRLIYYSQIVNDFQKGDIAEGYSVSREKKESFPLTVTSAQKNPTAFYLCASSSTGVTDSPLHFGNGTRLTVT.

This sequence joins TRBV15 and TRBJ1-5, with no clear D. The germline V gene has CDR1 LNHNV and CDR2 YYDKDF (reference sequence). This CDR3 has 13 amino acids. The ends were cut back, 0 bases at V and 7 bases at J, with 7 bases in the middle. CDR3 region: CATSRDWRQPQHF. CDR3 DNA sequence: TGTGCCACCAGCAGAGATTGGAGGCAGCCCCAGCATTTT.

This clone was seen only a few times. This sequence joins TRBV5-1 and TRBJ1-1; D possibly corresponds to TRBD1 (6 bases). Trimming removed 7 bases at V and 2 bases at J, with 15 bases between. There are 14 residues in the CDR3. Germline V gene data show CDR1 as SGHRS and CDR2 as YFSETQ. The CDR3 bases are TGCGCCAGCCAGGACGGACAGAGAAACACTGAAGCTTTCTTT. Translation: CASQDGQRNTEAFF.

The chain is built from TRBV13 and TRBJ2-3; 10 bases are a match to TRBD2. Trimming removed 3 bases from V and 0 bases from J; junction bases left unmatched: 6. Germline V gene lookup returns CDR1 PRHDT and CDR2 FYEKMQ (reference sequence). This CDR3 comprises 17 residues. For the CDR3, the DNA is TGTGCCAGCAGCTTGGAGCGGGGGGGCTCGAGCACAGATACGCAGTATTTT. This translates into CASSLERGGSSTDTQYF. Full variable domain (outside the CDR3, taken from reference TRBV13 and TRBJ2-3): AAGVIQSPRHLIKEKRETATLKCYPIPRHDTVYWYQQGPGQDPQFLISFYEKMQSDKGSIPDRFSAQQFSDYHSELNMSSLELGDSALYFCASSLERGGSSTDTQYFGPGTRLTVL.

The chain has TRBV9 and TRBJ2-2; no clear D gene. This CDR3 has 17 amino acids. Germline CDR1 and CDR2: SGDLS and YYNGEE. V dropped 4 bases and J dropped 2 bases, with 18 bases sitting between them. CDR3 loop: CASSSSTLNPNTGELFF. The CDR3 coding sequence is TGTGCCAGCAGCTCATCGACCCTTAATCCAAACACCGGGGAGCTGTTTTTT.

This clone has more than one count but fewer than ten. The chain links TRBV6-1 to TRBJ1-6; D perhaps matches TRBD1 (6 bases). Looked up from germline, CDR1 is MNHNS and CDR2 is SASEGT. This CDR3 spans 14 amino acids. Trimming shortened V by 1 base and J by 6 bases, and 7 bases separated the two germline ends. The DNA for the CDR3 is TGTGCCAGCAGTGAAGGACAGGTTAATTCACCCCTCCACTTT. Translated, it gives CASSEGQVNSPLHF.

The chain joins TRBV7-7 to TRBJ2-1, with 8 nucleotides matching TRBD1. CDR1 and CDR2 (germline): SSHAT, FNYEAQ (reference sequence). V was pared by 1 base and J by 2 bases, with 7 bases of the junction left unmatched. The CDR3 has 17 residues. DNA of the CDR3: TGTGCCAGCAGCTTAGTTACAGGACAGGGCCCCTACAATGAGCAGTTCTTC. Residues: CASSLVTGQGPYNEQFF.

This chain joins TRBV5-1 and TRBJ2-2, with D possibly being TRBD1 or TRBD2 (6 bases each). V lost 1 base, J lost 5 bases, and 12 bases lay in between. Germline values: CDR1 SGHRS, CDR2 YFSETQ. The CDR3 totals 15 residues. CDR3 loop: CASSLLTGTTGELFF. CDR3 DNA: TGCGCCAGCAGCTTGTTAACAGGGACTACCGGGGAGCTGTTTTTT. The full variable domain, completed using reference TRBV5-1 and TRBJ2-2, is KAGVTQTPRYLIKTRGQQVTLSCSPISGHRSVSWYQQTPGQGLQFLFEYFSETQRNKGNFPGRFSGRQFSNSRSEMNVSTLELGDSALYLCASSLLTGTTGELFFGEGSRLTVL.

The rearrangement links TRBV6-5 to TRBJ2-7; 7 nucleotides line up with TRBD1. V gave up 5 bases and J gave up 7 bases; unmatched junction bases: 14. The length of the CDR3 is 15 residues. CDR1 and CDR2 from the germline V gene are MNHEY and SVGAGI. This CDR3 is CASSRIRDSQTEQYF. The CDR3 nucleotides read TGTGCCAGCAGTCGCATCCGGGACAGCCAAACGGAGCAGTACTTC.

The genes are TRBV10-3 and TRBJ1-1; 8 bases align to TRBD1. Germline trimming cut 5 bases from V and 1 base from J; bases unmatched to any gene: 6. The CDR3 has 15 amino acids. Germline values: CDR1 ENHRY, CDR2 SYGVKD. The CDR3 DNA reads as TGTGCCATCAGTTCCTGGACAGGGCAGAACACTGAAGCTTTCTTT. This codes for CAISSWTGQNTEAFF.